This record looks at one TCR beta chain sequence and its context. A clone one base away is much larger, so this may be a read error. This CDR3 is built from 14 residues. V lost 4 bases, J lost 0 bases, and 1 base stayed unmatched. Looked up from germline, CDR1 is DFQATT and CDR2 is SNEGSKA (reference sequence). Using RNA transcripts as the source, TCR beta CDR3 regions were amplified. The HTBI primer set drove a first-round RT-PCR of the TCR CDR3. TCRdb processed the multiplex PCR reads anew with MiXCR; each CDR3 protein has one entry. The sample has about 96,000 distinct CDR3 sequences, approximately 56% seen once. The data were obtained in a study of T cells in Graves' hyperthyroidism and ophthalmopathy. Patients were aged 18 to 65, had disease duration under 2 months, and had newly diagnosed hyperthyroidism. Clinical symptoms, serum thyroxine, TRAb, thyroid ultrasound and orbital computed tomography established diagnosis.

The V gene is TRBV20-1, the J gene TRBJ2-3; 10 nucleotides match TRBD2. Sequenced input: blood. This receptor was taken from a woman in her forties with Graves' hyperthyroidism. CDR3 DNA: TGCAGTGCTATGACTAGCGGGAGCACAGATACGCAGTATTTT. It codes for CSAMTSGSTDTQYF.